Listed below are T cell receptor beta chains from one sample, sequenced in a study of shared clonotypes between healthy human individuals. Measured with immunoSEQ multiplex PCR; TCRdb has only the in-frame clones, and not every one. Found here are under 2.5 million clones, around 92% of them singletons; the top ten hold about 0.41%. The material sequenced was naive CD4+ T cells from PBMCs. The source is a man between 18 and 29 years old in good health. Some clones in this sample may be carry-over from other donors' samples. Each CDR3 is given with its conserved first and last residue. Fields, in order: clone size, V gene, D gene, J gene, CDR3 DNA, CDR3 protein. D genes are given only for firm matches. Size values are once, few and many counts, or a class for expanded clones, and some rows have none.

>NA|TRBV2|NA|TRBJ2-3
TGTGCCACCGCGCCCAGCACAGATACGCAGTATTTT
CATAPSTDTQYF
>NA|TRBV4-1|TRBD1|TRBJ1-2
TGCGCCAGCAGCCAACATAACAGGGGTCTGGATGGCTACACCTTC
CASSQHNRGLDGYTF
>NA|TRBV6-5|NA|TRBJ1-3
TGTGCCAGCAGGCCGGGACATCGAAACACCATATATTTT
CASRPGHRNTIYF
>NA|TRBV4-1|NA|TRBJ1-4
TGCGCCAGCAGCCAAGTCCCCAGTAATGAAAAACTGTTTTTT
CASSQVPSNEKLFF
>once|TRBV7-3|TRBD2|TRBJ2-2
TGTGCCAGCAGCAGGACTAGTCGAAACACCGGGGAGCTGTTTTTT
CASSRTSRNTGELFF
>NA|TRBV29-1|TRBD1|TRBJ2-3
TGCAGCGTCCGGTTTGGACAGGGGAGCACAGATACGCAGTATTTT
CSVRFGQGSTDTQYF
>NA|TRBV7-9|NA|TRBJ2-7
TGTGCCAGCAGCTCCTACGGTCGGGACAACTACGAGCAGTACTTC
CASSSYGRDNYEQYF
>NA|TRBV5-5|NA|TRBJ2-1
TGTGCCAGCTCGGACTTAAGGGACTTTAATGAGCAGTTCTTC
CASSDLRDFNEQFF
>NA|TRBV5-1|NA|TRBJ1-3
TGCGCCAGCAGAGAATTTGGGGGGCGGAACACCATATATTTT
CASREFGGRNTIYF
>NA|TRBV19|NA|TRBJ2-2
TGTGCCAGTAGTATAAAAGTGAACACCGGGGAGCTGTTTTTT
CASSIKVNTGELFF
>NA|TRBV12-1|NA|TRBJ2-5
TGTGCCAGCAGCTCCCGACAGCCCCAAGAGACCCAGTACTTC
CASSSRQPQETQYF
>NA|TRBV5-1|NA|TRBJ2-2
TGCGCCAGCAGCTTGGAGGGACGAATCGGGGAGCTGTTTTTT
CASSLEGRIGELFF